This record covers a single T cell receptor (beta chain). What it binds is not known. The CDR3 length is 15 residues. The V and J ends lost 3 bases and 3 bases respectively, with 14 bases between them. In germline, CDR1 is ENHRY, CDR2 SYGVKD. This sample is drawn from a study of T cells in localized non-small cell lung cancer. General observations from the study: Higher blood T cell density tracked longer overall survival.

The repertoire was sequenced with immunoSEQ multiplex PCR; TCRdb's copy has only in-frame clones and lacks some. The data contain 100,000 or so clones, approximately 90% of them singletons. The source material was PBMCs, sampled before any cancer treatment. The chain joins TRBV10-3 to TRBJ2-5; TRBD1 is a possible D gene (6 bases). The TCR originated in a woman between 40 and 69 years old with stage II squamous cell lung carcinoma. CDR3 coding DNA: TGTGCCATCAGTGAAATTAGCGCAGGGGAAGAGACCCAGTACTTC. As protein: CAISEISAGEETQYF.